This passage covers 28 T cell receptor beta chains from one sample sequenced in a study of circulating tumor DNA in untreated peripheral T-cell lymphoma. Measured with immunoSEQ multiplex PCR; TCRdb has only the in-frame clones, and not every one. The table has some 10,000 clones, around 74% seen once. The material sequenced was tumor tissue. The receptors come from a human donor with peripheral T-cell lymphoma.

The chain joins TRBV7-5 to TRBJ1-3. TRBV7-5 counts as a pseudogene. The CDR3 has 16 residues. The CDR3 is CASSLTPIYLGNTIYF. The CDR3 DNA follows: TGTGCCAGCAGCTTAACCCCGATCTACCTGGGGAACACCATATATTTT.

CDR3 sequence: CASSYRMAVRGYTF. CDR3 bases: TGTGCCAGCAGTTACCGAATGGCTGTCCGCGGCTACACCTTC. The gene calls are TRBV6-8 and TRBJ1-2; D unresolved. Germline V gene lookup returns CDR1 MNHGY and CDR2 SAAAGT. The CDR3 length is 14 residues. The ends were cut back, 2 bases at V and 8 bases at J, with 15 bases in the middle.

This chain joins TRBV15 and TRBJ2-7; 7 bases agree with TRBD1. Germline loops: CDR1 LNHNV, CDR2 YYDKDF (reference sequence). The CDR3 extends over 15 amino acids. V shed 3 bases, J shed 1 base, and the junction held 6 bases outside the gene matches. DNA of the CDR3: TGTGCCACCAGCAGCTCCAGGGGGTTTTCCTACGAGCAGTACTTC. Translated, it gives CATSSSRGFSYEQYF.

The V and J genes are TRBV18 and TRBJ2-5, with D unclear. The CDR3 totals 14 residues. Looked up from germline, CDR1 is KGHSH and CDR2 is LQKENI. V was pared by 2 bases and J by 1 base, with 8 bases between. CDR3 sequence (DNA): TGTGCCAGCTCACCAATGGCAAGCCAAGAGACCCAGTACTTC. Encoded protein: CASSPMASQETQYF. Based on the CDR3 plus reference TRBV18 and TRBJ2-5, the full variable domain is NAGVMQNPRHLVRRRGQEARLRCSPMKGHSHVYWYRQLPEEGLKFMVYLQKENIIDESGMPKERFSAEFPKEGPSILRIQQVVRGDSAAYFCASSPMASQETQYFGPGTRLLVL.

This clone was seen only a few times. The J gene is TRBJ1-2, the V gene TRBV15, with TRBD1 identical over 7 bases. Germline V gives CDR1 LNHNV, CDR2 YYDKDF (reference sequence). The CDR3 has 14 amino acids. With 4 bases clipped from V and 4 bases from J, the junction kept 6 bases outside the gene matches. Written as DNA, the CDR3 is TGTGCCACCAGCAATTACGACAGGGCCTATGGCTACACCTTC. This encodes CATSNYDRAYGYTF. Supplemented by reference TRBV15 and TRBJ1-2, the full variable domain reads DAMVIQNPRYQVTQFGKPVTLSCSQTLNHNVMYWYQQKSSQAPKLLFHYYDKDFNNEADTPDNFQSRRPNTSFCFLDIRSPGLGDTAMYLCATSNYDRAYGYTFGSGTRLTVV.

This chain links TRBV29-1 with TRBJ2-2; D might be TRBD1 or TRBD2, each matching 5 bases. Trimming stripped 8 bases from V and 8 bases from J, with 21 bases between. Looked up from germline, CDR1 is SQVTM and CDR2 is ANQGSEA. This CDR3 is built from 14 residues. CDR3 in amino acids: CSPPEGPLCGELFF. The DNA of the CDR3 is TGCAGCCCCCCTGAGGGGCCCCTGTGTGGGGAGCTGTTTTTT.

The chain joins TRBV6-8 to TRBJ2-7, with D possibly TRBD2 on 6 matching bases. This CDR3 has 13 residues. Germline CDR1 MNHGY, CDR2 SAAAGT. Trimming took 7 bases from V and 3 from J, leaving 13 bases between them. DNA of the CDR3: TGTGCCAGCAACACCAGGGACTTCTACGAGCAGTACTTC. Translation gives CASNTRDFYEQYF.

The rearrangement uses TRBV1 and TRBJ2-3; TRBD2, as called in the table, went unchecked against the DNA. TRBV1 is an annotated pseudogene. The CDR3 covers 16 residues. CDR3 protein: CASSQVSSGGTDTQYF. CDR3 DNA: TGCGCCAGCAGCCAAGTGAGTAGCGGGGGAACAGATACGCAGTATTTT.

The chain carries TRBV7-5 and TRBJ1-3; the table's D call TRBD1 went unverified against the DNA. TRBV7-5 is described as a pseudogene. The CDR3 totals 16 residues. CDR3 in amino acids: CASSLRTRSSGNTIYF. DNA for the CDR3: TGTGCCAGCAGTCTCAGGACACGGAGCTCTGGAAACACCATATATTTT.

V and J are TRBV28 and TRBJ1-2; 9 bases line up with TRBD1. Germline V CDR1 and CDR2: MDHEN, SYDVKM. Trimming cost V 5 bases and J 5 bases; bases outside gene matches: 15. This CDR3 has 17 amino acids. CDR3 residues: CASSLPGTGSGVYGYTF. The DNA of the CDR3 is TGTGCCAGCAGTCTTCCGGGGACAGGGAGCGGTGTGTATGGCTACACCTTC.

This clone was counted only a few times. The chain couples TRBV19 to TRBJ1-3; D is unresolved. The CDR3 spans 15 residues. Trimming stripped 3 bases from V and 2 bases from J, with 11 bases between. Looked up from germline, CDR1 is LNHDA and CDR2 is SQIVND (reference sequence). The CDR3 protein is CASSIGLFTGNTIYF. The CDR3 DNA follows: TGTGCCAGTAGTATCGGCCTTTTCACTGGAAACACCATATATTTT.

A few counts support this clone. The rearrangement joins TRBV6-8 to TRBJ1-6, with D possibly being TRBD1 (5 bases). Germline lookup yields CDR1 MNHGY and CDR2 SAAAGT. This CDR3 region has 14 residues. V gave up 7 bases and J gave up 5 bases, with 12 bases separating them. The CDR3 loop reads CASKRQQDNSPLHF. CDR3 nucleotide sequence: TGTGCCAGCAAAAGACAGCAGGATAATTCACCCCTCCACTTT.

V is TRBV11-3 and J is TRBJ2-3; 8 positions match TRBD2. CDR1 is SGHNT and CDR2 is YENEEA in the germline V gene. The CDR3 contains 16 residues. Trimming cost V 1 base and J 4 bases; bases outside gene matches: 7. CDR3 nucleotide sequence: TGTGCCAGCAGCTTAGTCGAGCGGGGGTTTTCAGATACGCAGTATTTT. It encodes CASSLVERGFSDTQYF.

The V and J genes are TRBV2 and TRBJ1-5; tentative D call: TRBD1 (6 bases). The better agreement between TRBJ2-3 and the DNA end casts doubt on the J call. From germline, CDR1 is SNHLY and CDR2 FYNNEI. CDR3 length: 14 amino acids. The CDR3 nucleotides are TGTGCCAGCAGCCCACAGGGTTTTAATCAGCCCCAGTATTTT. Translated, it gives CASSPQGFNQPQYF.

The gene calls are TRBV11-3 and TRBJ2-5, with TRBD2 identical over 9 bases. This CDR3 contains 15 residues. The V and J ends lost 4 bases and 2 bases, in that order; junction bases with no gene match: 5. Germline CDR1 SGHNT, CDR2 YENEEA. DNA of the CDR3: TGTGCCAGCAGCTCCGGACTAGCGATTCAAGAGACCCAGTACTTC. Amino acids: CASSSGLAIQETQYF.

V is TRBV29-1 and J is TRBJ2-7, with D unclear. The V end was cut by 4 bases, the J end by 2 bases, with 9 bases between. CDR3 size: 12 residues. The germline V gene encodes CDR1 SQVTM and CDR2 ANQGSEA. CDR3 nucleotide sequence: TGCAGCGTTGGTGAAATCCCCTACGAGCAGTACTTC. Amino acid sequence: CSVGEIPYEQYF.

The V and J genes are TRBV19 and TRBJ2-3; D gene ambiguous. The V and J ends lost 4 bases and 0 bases respectively, with 5 bases between them. CDR3 size: 13 residues. CDR1 is LNHDA and CDR2 is SQIVND in the germline V gene (reference sequence). CDR3 nucleotides: TGTGCCAGTAGTAGTGGCAGCACAGATACGCAGTATTTT. Residues: CASSSGSTDTQYF.

The chain couples TRBV15 to TRBJ1-1, with TRBD1 matching over 7 bases. V lost 3 bases to trimming and J lost 0 bases; unmatched junction nucleotides: 4. The CDR3 is 15 residues long. CDR1 and CDR2 (germline): LNHNV, YYDKDF (reference sequence). The DNA of the CDR3 is TGTGCCACCAGCAGGGCACAGGGGTTGAACACTGAAGCTTTCTTT. Translated: CATSRAQGLNTEAFF.

This clone was counted a few times. V and J are TRBV9 and TRBJ2-7; D assignment may be TRBD1 or TRBD2 (6 bases each). Germline-derived CDR1 and CDR2 are SGDLS and YYNGEE. Trimming took off 5 bases at V and 3 bases at J, with 15 bases between the two ends. The CDR3 sequence is 14 residues long. The CDR3 nucleotides are TGTGCCAGCAGTGACGACGGGGGCGGCTACGAGCAGTACTTC. It encodes CASSDDGGGYEQYF.

This clone has a handful of counts. J is TRBJ2-3 and V is TRBV15, with a possible D match to TRBD2 (6 bases). CDR3 length: 17 amino acids. Germline-derived CDR1 and CDR2 are LNHNV and YYDKDF (reference sequence). Between the trimmed V and J ends, which lost 3 bases and 4 bases, there was a span of 20 bases. In nucleotides, the CDR3 is TGTGCCACCAGCAGGTCTAAAATGGGGGAGGTGGCAGATACGCAGTATTTT. Translation: CATSRSKMGEVADTQYF. Looking up the rest from reference TRBV15 and TRBJ2-3 gives the full variable domain: DAMVIQNPRYQVTQFGKPVTLSCSQTLNHNVMYWYQQKSSQAPKLLFHYYDKDFNNEADTPDNFQSRRPNTSFCFLDIRSPGLGDTAMYLCATSRSKMGEVADTQYFGPGTRLTVL.

With respect to this clone: Its ends do not fully match the called genes, so a read error is possible. This rearrangement joins TRBV7-7 to TRBJ1-2; D not resolved. The CDR3 runs to 15 residues. Germline CDR1 and CDR2: SSHAT and FNYEAQ (reference sequence). CDR3 residues: CANSLGGVRHYGYTF. The CDR3 nucleotides read TGTGCCAACAGCTTAGGCGGGGTAAGGCACTATGGCTACACCTTC.

The chain links TRBV6-7 to TRBJ2-1, with D unresolved. TRBV6-7 is an open reading frame whose function is uncertain. This CDR3 has 11 residues. Between the trimmed V and J ends, which lost 2 bases and 7 bases, there was a span of 3 bases. CDR3 in DNA: TGTGCCAGCAGTTACGGTAATGAGCAGTTCTTC. This gives the protein CASSYGNEQFF.

This clone was counted between two and nine times. The chain recombines TRBV28 with TRBJ2-7; 7 positions agree with TRBD2. Trimming at V came to 7 bases and at J to 4 bases, leaving 7 bases not matched to a gene. The CDR3 contains 13 residues. Germline lookup yields CDR1 MDHEN and CDR2 SYDVKM. DNA of the CDR3: TGTGCCAGCACCCGGGGGGTGGTATACGAGCAGTACTTC. It encodes CASTRGVVYEQYF. The full variable domain, with the rest looked up from reference TRBV28 and TRBJ2-7, is DVKVTQSSRYLVKRTGEKVFLECVQDMDHENMFWYRQDPGLGLRLIYFSYDVKMKEKGDIPEGYSVSREKKERFSLILESASTNQTSMYLCASTRGVVYEQYFGPGTRLTVT.

In nucleotides, the CDR3 is TGTGCCAGTAGTAAGGACAGGGGGCCCACCGGGGAGCTGTTTTTT. It encodes CASSKDRGPTGELFF. This chain links TRBV19 with TRBJ2-2, with TRBD1 identical over 11 bases. The germline V gene has CDR1 LNHDA and CDR2 SQIVND (reference sequence). With 4 bases clipped from V and 4 bases from J, the junction kept 2 bases outside the gene matches. The CDR3 has 15 residues.

The CDR3 nucleotides are TGTGCCACCAGCAGCCCCCCGGTTGGCAGGGGTGAAAAACTGTTTTTT. It is translated as CATSSPPVGRGEKLFF. The V call is TRBV15, the J call TRBJ1-4; the D gene is possibly TRBD1 (6 bases). Germline V gene lookup returns CDR1 LNHNV and CDR2 YYDKDF (reference sequence). This CDR3 comprises 16 residues. Trimming removed 3 bases from V and 7 bases from J, with 18 bases in between.

The V call is TRBV6-8, the J call TRBJ2-6; 11 bases fit TRBD2. Germline V gene data show CDR1 as MNHGY and CDR2 as SAAAGT. After removal of 8 bases from V and 3 bases from J, the junction contained 6 bases not matched to a gene. This CDR3 spans 16 amino acids. CDR3 protein: CASGLAGGLGANVLTF. DNA for the CDR3: TGTGCCAGCGGGTTAGCGGGGGGGCTTGGGGCCAACGTCCTGACTTTC.

J is TRBJ2-7 and V is TRBV6-7; tentatively, D is TRBD1 (6 bases). TRBV6-7 is classed as an ORF, of uncertain function. Trimming cost V 4 bases and J 4 bases, with 17 bases left between them. The CDR3 spans 15 residues. The CDR3 here is CASSLEGGPPYEQYF. For the CDR3, the DNA is TGTGCCAGCAGTTTAGAAGGGGGACCCCCATACGAGCAGTACTTC.

For the CDR3, the DNA is TGTGCCAGTAGGACACAGGGAGCTACGGGAGAGCAGTACTTC. Protein: CASRTQGATGEQYF. The rearrangement joins TRBV19 to TRBJ2-7, with TRBD1 as a possible D gene (6 bases). Trimming pared 6 bases from V and 7 bases from J, leaving 19 bases between. Germline V lookup: CDR1 LNHDA, CDR2 SQIVND (reference sequence). This CDR3 comprises 14 residues.